Listed here is a single T cell receptor (beta chain). V trimming: 0 bases; J trimming: 6 bases; junction bases outside the gene matches: 2. Germline lookup yields CDR1 LGHNA and CDR2 YSLEER. The CDR3 loop spans 15 amino acids. The entry originates in a study of blood T cells in healthy people across ages. A minimum of 6 micrograms of total RNA was extracted per sample. The authors ran a second PCR of 7 to 11 cycles using a sample-barcoded 5' primer and a J-beta primer mix. Each cDNA molecule carried a tag from a template-switch adaptor that contained 12 random nucleotides. TCRdb redid the calling of the 5' RACE reads with MiXCR, one entry per CDR3 protein. The sample lists under 700,000 distinct CDR3 sequences; around 24% were seen once. Separately, the same data were catalogued under a study of T cells of mothers and their children. Per that study: RNA extracted was entirely used for cDNA synthesis, approximately 1.6 ug per 15 ul.

What was sequenced was blood. This sequence joins TRBV4-3 and TRBJ1-4; 9 positions agree with TRBD1. The receptor comes from a boy between 10 and 17 years old in good health. The CDR3: CASSQEDRGDEKLFF. CDR3 nucleotides: TGCGCCAGCAGCCAAGAGGACAGGGGAGATGAAAAACTGTTTTTT.